This T cell receptor beta chain was sequenced for a study of blood T cell repertoires in COVID-19. At the level of the study: Some COVID-19 samples were acute and others convalescent; all came from the United States, Italy and Spain. PBMCs, B-cell-depleted T cells, or T cells were the source of the cDNA or gDNA that made up the material.

The V end was cut by 7 bases, the J end by 2 bases, with 16 bases between. This CDR3 is 15 amino acids long. Per germline, CDR1 MNHEY and CDR2 SVGAGI. The authors' processing: Researchers report that nucleated cell counts were estimated from reference gene primer amplification. Libraries were prepared by immunoSEQ multiplex PCR; TCRdb keeps only in-frame clonotypes and omits some of them. V and J calls and clone size are as listed in that table; D and trimming were resolved from the DNA. This table holds about 60,000 clones, just over 85% found once. This TCR was sampled from a man aged 35 to 55 with acute or convalescent COVID-19. Material for sequencing was peripheral blood. The rearrangement uses TRBV6-5 and TRBJ2-3; maybe TRBD2 (6 bases). CDR3 nucleotide sequence: TGTGCCAGCACCGCAGCCGGGACTCTCACAGATACGCAGTATTTT. Translation: CASTAAGTLTDTQYF.